The clone carrying this T cell receptor beta chain was observed a few times. A read error is possible here, since a much larger clone lies one base away. TCR beta CDR3 region amplification was performed from RNA transcripts. RT-PCR in the first round (using the HTBI primer set) targeted the TCR CDR3. Using its own MiXCR run on the multiplex PCR reads, TCRdb lists one record per CDR3 protein. The sample has roughly 99,000 distinct CDR3 sequences, roughly 15% seen once. This entry is derived from a study of T cells in Graves' hyperthyroidism and ophthalmopathy. This CDR3 region has 15 residues. This TCR derives from a woman between 50 and 59 years old with Graves' hyperthyroidism. Input material: blood. This chain links TRBV12-3 or TRBV12-4 with TRBJ2-2; 7 nucleotides align to TRBD2. The CDR3 DNA reads as TGTGCCAGCAGTGCAACGATGACTAGCACCAGGGAGCTGTTTTTT. It codes for CASSATMTSTRELFF.